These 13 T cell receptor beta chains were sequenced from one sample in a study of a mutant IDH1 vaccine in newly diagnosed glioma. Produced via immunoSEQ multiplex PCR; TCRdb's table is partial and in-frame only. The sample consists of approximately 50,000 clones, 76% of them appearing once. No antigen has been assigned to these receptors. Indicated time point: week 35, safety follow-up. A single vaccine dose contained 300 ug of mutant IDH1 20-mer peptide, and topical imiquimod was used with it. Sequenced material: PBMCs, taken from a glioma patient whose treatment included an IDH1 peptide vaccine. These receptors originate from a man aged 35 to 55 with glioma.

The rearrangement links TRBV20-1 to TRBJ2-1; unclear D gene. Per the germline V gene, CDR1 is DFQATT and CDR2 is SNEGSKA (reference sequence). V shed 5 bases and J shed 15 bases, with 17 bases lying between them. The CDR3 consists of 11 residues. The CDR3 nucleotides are TGCAGTGCTGGTCGAAGAGAGGTGGGGTTCTTC. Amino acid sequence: CSAGRREVGFF.

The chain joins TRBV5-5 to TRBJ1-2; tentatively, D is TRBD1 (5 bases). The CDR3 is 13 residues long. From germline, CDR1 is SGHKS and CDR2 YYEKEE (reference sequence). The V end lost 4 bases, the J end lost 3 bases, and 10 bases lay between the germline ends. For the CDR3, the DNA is TGTGCCAGCAGCCTCGGGACGGACTATGGCTACACCTTC. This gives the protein CASSLGTDYGYTF.

This CDR3 is CASSHGTENEKLFF. In nucleotides, the CDR3 is TGTGCCAGTAGCCACGGGACCGAAAATGAAAAACTGTTTTTT. V gene TRBV19 combines with J gene TRBJ1-4; TRBD1 might be the D (5 bases). Germline CDR1 and CDR2: LNHDA and SQIVND (reference sequence). This CDR3 is 14 amino acids long. V lost 6 bases to trimming and J lost 5 bases, with 13 bases between them.

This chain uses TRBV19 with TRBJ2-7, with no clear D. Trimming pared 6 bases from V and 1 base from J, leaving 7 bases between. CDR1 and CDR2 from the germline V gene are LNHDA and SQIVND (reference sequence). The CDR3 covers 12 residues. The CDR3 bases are TGTGCCAGTAGAGGAGAGTCCTACGAGCAGTACTTC. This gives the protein CASRGESYEQYF.

Here the CDR3 DNA reads TGTGCCAGCAGTGAAGTCGAACACGGGGACATTCAGTACTTC. Its translation: CASSEVEHGDIQYF. The chain couples TRBV2 to TRBJ2-4, with a tentative D call TRBD2 (5 bases). Germline-derived CDR1 and CDR2 are SNHLY and FYNNEI. The length of the CDR3 is 14 residues. V dropped 1 base and J dropped 8 bases, with 12 bases sitting between them.

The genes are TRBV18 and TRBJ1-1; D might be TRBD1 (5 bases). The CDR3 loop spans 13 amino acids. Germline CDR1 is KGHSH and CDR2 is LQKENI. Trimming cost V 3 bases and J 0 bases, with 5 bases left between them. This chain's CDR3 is CASSPGVNTEAFF. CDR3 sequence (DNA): TGTGCCAGCTCACCGGGGGTGAACACTGAAGCTTTCTTT.

CDR3 in DNA: TGTGCCAGCAGCCTAGCGGGAGCGGCAATTTCGAACGATGAGCAGTTCTTC. This encodes CASSLAGAAISNDEQFF. The rearrangement links TRBV21-1 to TRBJ2-1; TRBD2, as called in the table, went unchecked against the DNA. TRBV21-1 is given as a pseudogene. The CDR3 is 17 residues long.

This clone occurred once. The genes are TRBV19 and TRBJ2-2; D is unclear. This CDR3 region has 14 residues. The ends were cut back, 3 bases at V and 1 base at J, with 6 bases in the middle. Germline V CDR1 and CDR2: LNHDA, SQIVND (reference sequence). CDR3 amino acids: CASSINRNTGELFF. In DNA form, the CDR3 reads TGTGCCAGTAGTATCAACCGGAACACCGGGGAGCTGTTTTTT.

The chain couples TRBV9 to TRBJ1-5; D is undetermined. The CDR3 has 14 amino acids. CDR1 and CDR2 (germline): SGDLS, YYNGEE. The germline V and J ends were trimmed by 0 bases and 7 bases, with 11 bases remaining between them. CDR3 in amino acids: CASSVAGEGQPQHF. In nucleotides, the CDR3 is TGTGCCAGCAGCGTAGCCGGGGAAGGACAGCCCCAGCATTTT.

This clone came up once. In nucleotides, the CDR3 is TGTGCCAGCAGCTTGTCGCCGGGAGAGGGGGCAGATACGCAGTATTTT. Its translation is CASSLSPGEGADTQYF. The chain recombines TRBV7-6 with TRBJ2-3; D tentatively fits TRBD1 or TRBD2 (6 bases each). Trimming took off 3 bases at V and 4 bases at J, with 17 bases between the two ends. CDR3 length: 16 residues. In germline, CDR1 is SGHVS, CDR2 FNYEAQ.

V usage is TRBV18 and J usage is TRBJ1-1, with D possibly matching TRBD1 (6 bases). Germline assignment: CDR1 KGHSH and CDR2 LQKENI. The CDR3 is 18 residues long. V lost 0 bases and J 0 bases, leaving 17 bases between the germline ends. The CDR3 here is CASSPPGRGTAMNTEAFF. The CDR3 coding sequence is TGTGCCAGCTCACCACCCGGCAGGGGTACAGCGATGAACACTGAAGCTTTCTTT. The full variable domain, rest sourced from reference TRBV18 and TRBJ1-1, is NAGVMQNPRHLVRRRGQEARLRCSPMKGHSHVYWYRQLPEEGLKFMVYLQKENIIDESGMPKERFSAEFPKEGPSILRIQQVVRGDSAAYFCASSPPGRGTAMNTEAFFGQGTRLTVV.

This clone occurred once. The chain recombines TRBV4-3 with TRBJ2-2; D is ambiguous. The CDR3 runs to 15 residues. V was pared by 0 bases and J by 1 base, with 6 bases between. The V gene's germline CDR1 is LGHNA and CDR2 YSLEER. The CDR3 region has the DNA TGCGCCAGCAGCCAAGATAGTGGGAACACCGGGGAGCTGTTTTTT. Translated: CASSQDSGNTGELFF.

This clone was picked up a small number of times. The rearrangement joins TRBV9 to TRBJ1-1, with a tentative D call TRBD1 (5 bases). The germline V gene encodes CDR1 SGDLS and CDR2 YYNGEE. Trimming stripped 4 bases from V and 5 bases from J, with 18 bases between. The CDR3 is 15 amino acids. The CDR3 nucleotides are TGTGCCAGCAGCATCTCCCGGGACGTGATAACTGAAGCTTTCTTT. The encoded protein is CASSISRDVITEAFF.